Described below is a single T cell receptor (beta chain) sequence and its context. Its antigen remains unidentified. Donors likely had unrecorded immune exposures despite being nominally healthy when sampled. These data are taken from a study of cytomegalovirus exposure and HLA in healthy donors. The study, taken as a whole, reports: Investigators reported approximately 150 TCR beta chains as tied to cytomegalovirus. Donors belonging to an Asian-associated ancestry cluster reportedly showed fewer N-insertions in productive TCRs than the roughly 700-donor mean, according to what a later analysis found.

In the PCR, 60 Vbeta and 13 Jbeta primers were used. Clones were read by immunoSEQ multiplex PCR, and TCRdb kept only the in-frame ones, dropping some. The sample holds over 90,000 clones; 50% to 80% are singletons and the top ten take 3% to 3.5%. The sequence was collected from a man aged 55 to 69 in good health and CMV-seronegative. Material: PBMCs.

The CDR3 sequence is CSCYTGELFF. DNA for the CDR3: TGCAGCTGCTATACCGGGGAGCTGTTTTTT. This chain uses TRBV29-1 with TRBJ2-2; D is ambiguous. V dropped 8 bases and J dropped 5 bases, with 6 bases sitting between them. Germline CDR1 and CDR2: SQVTM and ANQGSEA. The CDR3 sequence is 10 residues long.